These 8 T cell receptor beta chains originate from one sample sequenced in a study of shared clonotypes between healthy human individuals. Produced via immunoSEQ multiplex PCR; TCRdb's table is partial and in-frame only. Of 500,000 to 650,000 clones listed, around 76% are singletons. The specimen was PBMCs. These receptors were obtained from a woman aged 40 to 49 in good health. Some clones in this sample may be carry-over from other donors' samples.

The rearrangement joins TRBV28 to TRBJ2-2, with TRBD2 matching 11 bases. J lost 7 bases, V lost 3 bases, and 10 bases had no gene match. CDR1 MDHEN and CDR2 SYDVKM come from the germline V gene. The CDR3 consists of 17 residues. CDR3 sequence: CASSLAALAGVVGELFF. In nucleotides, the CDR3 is TGTGCCAGCAGTTTGGCCGCACTAGCGGGAGTTGTCGGGGAGCTGTTTTTT.

CDR3 bases: TGTGCCAGCATCAAAGGGCCCGACTACGAGCAGTACTTC. Its translation: CASIKGPDYEQYF. The rearrangement joins TRBV28 to TRBJ2-7; D gene unclear. The CDR3 has 13 amino acids. Germline CDR1 reads MDHEN; CDR2 reads SYDVKM. The ends were cut back, 7 bases at V and 3 bases at J, with 13 bases in the middle.

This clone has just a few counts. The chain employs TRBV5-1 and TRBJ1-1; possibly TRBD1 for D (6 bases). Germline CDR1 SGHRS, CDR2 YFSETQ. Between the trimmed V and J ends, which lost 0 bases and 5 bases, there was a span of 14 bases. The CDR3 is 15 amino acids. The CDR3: CASSLATGQGTEAFF. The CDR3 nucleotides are TGCGCCAGCAGCTTGGCCACAGGCCAGGGGACTGAAGCTTTCTTT.

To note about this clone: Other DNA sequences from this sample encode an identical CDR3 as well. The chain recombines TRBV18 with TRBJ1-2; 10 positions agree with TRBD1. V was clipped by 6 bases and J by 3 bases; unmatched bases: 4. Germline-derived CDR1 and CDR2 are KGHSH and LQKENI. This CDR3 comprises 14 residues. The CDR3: CASSPTGGDYGYTF. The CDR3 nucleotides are TGTGCCAGCTCGCCGACAGGGGGCGACTATGGCTACACCTTC. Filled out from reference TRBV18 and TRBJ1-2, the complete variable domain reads NAGVMQNPRHLVRRRGQEARLRCSPMKGHSHVYWYRQLPEEGLKFMVYLQKENIIDESGMPKERFSAEFPKEGPSILRIQQVVRGDSAAYFCASSPTGGDYGYTFGSGTRLTVV.

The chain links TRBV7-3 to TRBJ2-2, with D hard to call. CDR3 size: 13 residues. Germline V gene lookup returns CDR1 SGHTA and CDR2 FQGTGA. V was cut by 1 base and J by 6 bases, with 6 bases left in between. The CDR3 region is CASSLNQAGELFF. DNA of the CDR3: TGTGCCAGCAGCTTAAATCAAGCCGGGGAGCTGTTTTTT.

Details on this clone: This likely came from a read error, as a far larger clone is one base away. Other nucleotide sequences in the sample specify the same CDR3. CDR3 sequence: CAWSEMTHYGYTF. The CDR3, as DNA: TGTGCTTGGAGTGAGATGACTCACTATGGCTACACCTTC. This chain links TRBV30 with TRBJ1-2; D ambiguous. The CDR3 is 13 residues long. Per germline, CDR1 GTSNPN and CDR2 SVGIG (reference sequence). Variable domain in full (rest from reference TRBV30 and TRBJ1-2): SQTIHQWPATLVQPVGSPLSLECTVEGTSNPNLYWYRQAAGRGLQLLFYSVGIGQISSEVPQNLSASRPQDRQFILSSKKLLLSDSGFYLCAWSEMTHYGYTFGSGTRLTVV.

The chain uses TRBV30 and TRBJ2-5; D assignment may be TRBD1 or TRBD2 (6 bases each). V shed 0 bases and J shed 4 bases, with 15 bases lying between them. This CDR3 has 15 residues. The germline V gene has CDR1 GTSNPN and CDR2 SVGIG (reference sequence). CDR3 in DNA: TGTGCCTGGAGTGTAGTATCGGGGGCAGGAGAGACCCAGTACTTC. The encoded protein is CAWSVVSGAGETQYF.

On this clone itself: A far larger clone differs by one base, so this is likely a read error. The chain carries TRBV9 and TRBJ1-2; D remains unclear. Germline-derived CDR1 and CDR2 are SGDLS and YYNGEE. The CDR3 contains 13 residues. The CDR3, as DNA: TGTGCCAACAGCGCTTCTAAAAACTATGGCTACACCTTC. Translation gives CANSASKNYGYTF. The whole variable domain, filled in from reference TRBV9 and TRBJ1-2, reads DSGVTQTPKHLITATGQRVTLRCSPRSGDLSVYWYQQSLDQGLQFLIQYYNGEERAKGNILERFSAQQFPDLHSELNLSSLELGDSALYFCANSASKNYGYTFGSGTRLTVV.